This T cell receptor (beta chain) was recorded in a study of T cells after yellow fever vaccination. With 11 bases clipped from V and 3 bases from J, the junction kept 8 bases outside the gene matches. The V gene's germline CDR1 is MNHEY and CDR2 SVGAGI. This CDR3 is built from 14 residues. Template switching with 5'RACE generated the TCR cDNA and added a universal primer site and UMIs. In TCRdb, the 5' RACE reads were re-called with MiXCR into one record per CDR3 protein. The sample contains 250,000 to 400,000 distinct CDR3 sequences, around 4.5% of which appear only once. Overall study findings and caveats: At approximately 96% for CD4 and approximately 88% for CD8, most primary-vaccination clones showed up again after the booster. Secondary responses were weaker yet peaked faster, day 5 versus 15. Some clonotypes, a small share, were shared between CD4 and CD8 compartments.

This clonotype was detected a few times. Its antigen is unknown. This sequence originates from a man aged 18 to 35 who received the YFV17D yellow fever vaccine. The chain couples TRBV6-5 to TRBJ2-5, with TRBD2 identical over 11 bases. The specimen was PBMCs, collected 15 days after the yellow fever booster vaccination. CDR3 region: CASKLGLAEETQYF. The CDR3 DNA is TGTGCCTCCAAATTGGGACTAGCGGAAGAGACCCAGTACTTC.